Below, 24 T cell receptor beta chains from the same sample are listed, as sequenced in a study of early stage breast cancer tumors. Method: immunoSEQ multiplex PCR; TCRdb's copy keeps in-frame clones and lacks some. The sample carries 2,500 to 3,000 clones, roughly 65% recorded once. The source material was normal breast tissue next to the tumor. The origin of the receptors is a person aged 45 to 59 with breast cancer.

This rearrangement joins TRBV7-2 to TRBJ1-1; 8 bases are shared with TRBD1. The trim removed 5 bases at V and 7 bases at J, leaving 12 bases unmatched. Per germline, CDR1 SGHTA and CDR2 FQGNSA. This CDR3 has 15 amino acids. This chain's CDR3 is CASSLRQGSTLEAFF. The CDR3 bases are TGTGCCAGCAGCCTTCGACAGGGGAGCACCCTTGAAGCTTTCTTT.

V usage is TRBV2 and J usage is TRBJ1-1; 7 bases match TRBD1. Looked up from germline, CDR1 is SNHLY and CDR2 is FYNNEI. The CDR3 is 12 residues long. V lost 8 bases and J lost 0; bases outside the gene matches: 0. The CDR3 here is CASGQVNTEAFF. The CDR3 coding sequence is TGTGCCAGCGGACAGGTGAACACTGAAGCTTTCTTT. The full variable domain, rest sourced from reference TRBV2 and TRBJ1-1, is EPEVTQTPSHQVTQMGQEVILRCVPISNHLYFYWYRQILGQKVEFLVSFYNNEISEKSEIFDDQFSVERPDGSNFTLKIRSTKLEDSAMYFCASGQVNTEAFFGQGTRLTVV.

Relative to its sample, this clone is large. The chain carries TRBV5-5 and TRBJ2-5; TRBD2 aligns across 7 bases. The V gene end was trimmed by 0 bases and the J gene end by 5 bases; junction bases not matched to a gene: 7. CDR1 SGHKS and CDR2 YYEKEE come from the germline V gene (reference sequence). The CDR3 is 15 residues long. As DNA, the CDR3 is TGTGCCAGCAGCTTGGGACTAGGCGGGGGTGAGACCCAGTACTTC. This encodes CASSLGLGGGETQYF.

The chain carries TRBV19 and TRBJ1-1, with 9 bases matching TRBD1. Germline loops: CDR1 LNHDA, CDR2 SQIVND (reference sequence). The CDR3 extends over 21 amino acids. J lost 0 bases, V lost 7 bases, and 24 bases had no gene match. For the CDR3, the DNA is TGTGCCAGTACCGATTACACAGGGGGCCCGGGGGTGCTCTTGTTGAACACTGAAGCTTTCTTT. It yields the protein CASTDYTGGPGVLLLNTEAFF.

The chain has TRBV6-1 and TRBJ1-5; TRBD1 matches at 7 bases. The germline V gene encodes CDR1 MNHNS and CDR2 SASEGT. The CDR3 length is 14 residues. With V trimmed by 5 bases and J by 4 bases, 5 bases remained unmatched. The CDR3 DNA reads TGTGCCAGCAGTTCGACAGGGCATAATCAGCCCCAGCATTTT. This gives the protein CASSSTGHNQPQHF.

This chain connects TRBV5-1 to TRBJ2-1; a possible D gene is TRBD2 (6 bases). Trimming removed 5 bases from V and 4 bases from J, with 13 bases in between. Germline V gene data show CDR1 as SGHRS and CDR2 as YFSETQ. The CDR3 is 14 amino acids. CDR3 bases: TGCGCCAGCAGAACCGGGACTGGTTACAATGAGCAGTTCTTC. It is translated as CASRTGTGYNEQFF.

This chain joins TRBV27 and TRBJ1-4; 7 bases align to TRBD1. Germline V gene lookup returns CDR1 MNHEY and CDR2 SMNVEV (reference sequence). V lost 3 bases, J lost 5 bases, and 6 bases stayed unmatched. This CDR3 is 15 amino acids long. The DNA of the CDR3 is TGTGCCAGCAGTTTTGGGGGACAGCCGAATGAAAAACTGTTTTTT. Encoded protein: CASSFGGQPNEKLFF.

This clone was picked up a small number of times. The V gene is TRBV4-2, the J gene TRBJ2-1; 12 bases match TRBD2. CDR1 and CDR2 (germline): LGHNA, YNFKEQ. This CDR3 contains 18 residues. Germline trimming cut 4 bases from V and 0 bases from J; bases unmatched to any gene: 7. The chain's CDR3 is CASSRGTSGPSSYNEQFF. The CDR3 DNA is TGTGCCAGCAGCCGCGGGACTAGCGGGCCGAGCTCCTACAATGAGCAGTTCTTC.

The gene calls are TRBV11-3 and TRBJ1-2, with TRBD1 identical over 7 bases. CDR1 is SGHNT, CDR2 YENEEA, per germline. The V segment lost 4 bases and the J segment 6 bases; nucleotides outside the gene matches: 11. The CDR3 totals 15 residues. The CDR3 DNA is TGTGCCAGCAGCTCCCGCCCCGGGACAGTAAATGGCTACACCTTC. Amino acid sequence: CASSSRPGTVNGYTF.

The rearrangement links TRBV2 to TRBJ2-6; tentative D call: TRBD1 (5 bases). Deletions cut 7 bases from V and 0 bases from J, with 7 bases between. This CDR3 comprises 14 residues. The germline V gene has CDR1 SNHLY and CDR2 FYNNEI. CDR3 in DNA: TGTGCCAGCAAGGGGTCCTCTGGGGCCAACGTCCTGACTTTC. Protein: CASKGSSGANVLTF.

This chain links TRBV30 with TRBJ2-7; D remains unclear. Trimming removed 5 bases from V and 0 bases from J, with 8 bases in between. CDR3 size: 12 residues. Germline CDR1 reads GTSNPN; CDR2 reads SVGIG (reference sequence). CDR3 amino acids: CAWVQSSYEQYF. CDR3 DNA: TGTGCCTGGGTGCAGAGCTCCTACGAGCAGTACTTC.

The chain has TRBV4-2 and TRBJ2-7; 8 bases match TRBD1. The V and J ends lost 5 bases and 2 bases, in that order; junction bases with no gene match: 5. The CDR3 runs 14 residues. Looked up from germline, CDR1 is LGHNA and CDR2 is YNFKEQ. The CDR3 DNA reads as TGTGCCAGCAGCTCCGGGACAGGACCCTACGAGCAGTACTTC. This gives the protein CASSSGTGPYEQYF.

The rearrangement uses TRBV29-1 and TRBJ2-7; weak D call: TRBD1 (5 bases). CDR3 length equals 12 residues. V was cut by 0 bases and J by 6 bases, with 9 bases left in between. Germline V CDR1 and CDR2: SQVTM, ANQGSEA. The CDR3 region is CSVEDTGVEQYF. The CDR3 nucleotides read TGCAGCGTTGAAGATACAGGTGTCGAGCAGTACTTC.

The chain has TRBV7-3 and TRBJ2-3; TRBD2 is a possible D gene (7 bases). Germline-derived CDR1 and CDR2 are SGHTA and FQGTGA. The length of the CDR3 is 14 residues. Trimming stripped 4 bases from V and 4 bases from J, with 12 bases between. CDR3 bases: TGTGCCAGCAGCTCCATAGGGGGGGCAGATACGCAGTATTTT. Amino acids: CASSSIGGADTQYF.

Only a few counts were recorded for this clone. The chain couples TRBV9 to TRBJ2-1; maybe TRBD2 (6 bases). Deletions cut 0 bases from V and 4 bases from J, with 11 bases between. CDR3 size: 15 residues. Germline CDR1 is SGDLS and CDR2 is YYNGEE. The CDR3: CASSVGGRWYNEQFF. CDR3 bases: TGTGCCAGCAGCGTAGGAGGGAGGTGGTACAATGAGCAGTTCTTC.

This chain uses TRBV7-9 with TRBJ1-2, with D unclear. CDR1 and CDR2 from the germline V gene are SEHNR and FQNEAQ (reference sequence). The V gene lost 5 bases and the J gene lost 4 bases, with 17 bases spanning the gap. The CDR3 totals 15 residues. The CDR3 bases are TGTGCCAGCAGCCCCATGGCGGGAAACAGCTATGGCTACACCTTC. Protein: CASSPMAGNSYGYTF.

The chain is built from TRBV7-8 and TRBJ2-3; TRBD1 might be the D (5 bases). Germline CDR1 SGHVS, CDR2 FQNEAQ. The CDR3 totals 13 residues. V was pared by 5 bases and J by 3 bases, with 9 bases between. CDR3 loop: CASSNGQTDTQYF. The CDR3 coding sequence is TGTGCCAGCAGCAACGGACAAACAGATACGCAGTATTTT. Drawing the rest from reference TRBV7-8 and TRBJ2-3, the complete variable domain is GAGVSQSPRYKVAKRGQDVALRCDPISGHVSLFWYQQALGQGPEFLTYFQNEAQLDKSGLPSDRFFAERPEGSVSTLKIQRTQQEDSAVYLCASSNGQTDTQYFGPGTRLTVL.

The DNA of the CDR3 is TGTGCCAGCAGTGAATATTCTGCGGAGGTCACAGATACGCAGTATTTT. This sequence encodes CASSEYSAEVTDTQYF. The chain links TRBV25-1 to TRBJ2-3; D might be TRBD2 (5 bases). V was trimmed by 0 bases and J by 2 bases, leaving 12 bases between them. Germline CDR1 is MGHDK and CDR2 is SYGVNS. This CDR3 is built from 16 residues.

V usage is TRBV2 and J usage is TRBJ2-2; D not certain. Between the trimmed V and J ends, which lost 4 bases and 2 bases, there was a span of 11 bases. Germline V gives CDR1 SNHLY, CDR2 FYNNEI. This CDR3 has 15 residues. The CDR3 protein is CASSVWGSNTGELFF. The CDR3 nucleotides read TGTGCCAGCAGTGTTTGGGGATCTAACACCGGGGAGCTGTTTTTT.

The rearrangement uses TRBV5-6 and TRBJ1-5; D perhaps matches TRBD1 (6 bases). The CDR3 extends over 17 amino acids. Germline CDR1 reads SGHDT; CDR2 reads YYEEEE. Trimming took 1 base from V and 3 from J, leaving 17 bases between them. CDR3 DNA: TGTGCCAGCAGCTTGTGGGGGCATGGGGCCTCCAATCAGCCCCAGCATTTT. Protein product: CASSLWGHGASNQPQHF.

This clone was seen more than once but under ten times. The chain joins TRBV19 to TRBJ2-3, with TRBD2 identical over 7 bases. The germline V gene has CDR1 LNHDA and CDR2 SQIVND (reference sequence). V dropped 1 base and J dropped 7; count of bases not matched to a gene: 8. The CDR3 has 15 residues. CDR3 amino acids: CASSIAQTSSHTQYF. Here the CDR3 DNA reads TGTGCCAGTAGTATAGCCCAGACTAGCTCTCATACGCAGTATTTT.

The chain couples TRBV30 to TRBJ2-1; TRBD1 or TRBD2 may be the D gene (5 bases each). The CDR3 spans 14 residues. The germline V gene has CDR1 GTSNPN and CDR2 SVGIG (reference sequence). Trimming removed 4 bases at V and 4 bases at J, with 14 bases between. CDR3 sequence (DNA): TGTGCCTGGATGAGGGGTCGCTTATACAATGAGCAGTTCTTC. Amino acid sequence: CAWMRGRLYNEQFF.

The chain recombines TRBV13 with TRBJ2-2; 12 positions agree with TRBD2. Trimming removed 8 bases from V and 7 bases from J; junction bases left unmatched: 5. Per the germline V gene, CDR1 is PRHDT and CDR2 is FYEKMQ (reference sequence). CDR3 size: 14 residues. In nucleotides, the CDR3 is TGTGCCAGCCGACTAGCGGGAGAAATCGGGGAGCTGTTTTTT. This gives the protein CASRLAGEIGELFF. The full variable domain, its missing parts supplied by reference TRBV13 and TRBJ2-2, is AAGVIQSPRHLIKEKRETATLKCYPIPRHDTVYWYQQGPGQDPQFLISFYEKMQSDKGSIPDRFSAQQFSDYHSELNMSSLELGDSALYFCASRLAGEIGELFFGEGSRLTVL.

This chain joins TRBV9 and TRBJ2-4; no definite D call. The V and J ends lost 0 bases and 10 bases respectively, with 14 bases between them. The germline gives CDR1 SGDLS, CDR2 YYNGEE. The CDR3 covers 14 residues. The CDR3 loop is CASSVGSDSGIQYF. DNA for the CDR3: TGTGCCAGCAGCGTAGGTTCCGACTCAGGAATTCAGTACTTC. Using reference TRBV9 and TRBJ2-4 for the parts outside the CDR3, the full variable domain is DSGVTQTPKHLITATGQRVTLRCSPRSGDLSVYWYQQSLDQGLQFLIQYYNGEERAKGNILERFSAQQFPDLHSELNLSSLELGDSALYFCASSVGSDSGIQYFGAGTRLSVL.